This T cell receptor beta chain came from a study of sequential checkpoint blockade in melanoma. Study context: Arm A got nivolumab then ipilimumab; arm B the reverse, 1:1.

Profiling relied on immunoSEQ multiplex PCR, and the TCRdb table lists in-frame clones only, not all of them. The table lists about 10,000 clones, 76% of them singletons. Only one count was recorded for this clone. CDR1 is SGHVS, CDR2 FNYEAQ, per germline. V was pared by 0 bases and J by 0 bases, with 16 bases of the junction left unmatched. The CDR3 runs to 20 residues. Described treatment: randomized to nivolumab then ipilimumab (arm A) or the reverse (arm B). Patients had received no earlier DNA-damaging chemotherapy. From thawed PBMCs, live CD3+CD8+ cells negative for CD19 and CD56 were sorted. The TCR originated in a human donor with melanoma. Sequences were derived from CD8+ T cells sorted from blood (inferred from file names), sampled from a patient given nivolumab and ipilimumab in sequence. V is TRBV7-6 and J is TRBJ2-7, with TRBD1 matching over 8 bases. CDR3 in DNA: TGTGCCAGCAGCTTAGCGAGTCCGGCCAGGGGGCGATTGAGCTCCTACGAGCAGTACTTC. The encoded protein is CASSLASPARGRLSSYEQYF.